This record covers a single T cell receptor beta chain. Authors' data handling: The assay estimated nucleated cells by amplifying reference gene primers. Clones were sequenced by immunoSEQ multiplex PCR, and TCRdb holds only the in-frame ones, with some missing. V and J calls and clone size are as listed in that table; D and trimming were resolved from the DNA. The data hold 300,000 to 400,000 clones, with 80% to 90% observed a single time. This sample was taken from a study of blood T cell repertoires in COVID-19. On the study more broadly: The study drew acute and convalescent COVID-19 samples from the United States, Italy and Spain. Sources were T cells, B-cell-depleted T cells, or PBMCs; the material itself was cDNA or gDNA.

Material for sequencing was peripheral blood. The source is a woman aged 45-65 years who had recovered from COVID-19.

The CDR3 protein is CASSVFPSYGYTF. In DNA form, the CDR3 reads TGTGCCAGCAGTGTTTTCCCATCCTATGGCTACACCTTC. The V call is TRBV2, the J call TRBJ1-2; no clear D gene. The CDR3 totals 13 residues. Per germline, CDR1 SNHLY and CDR2 FYNNEI. V was pared by 4 bases and J by 4 bases, with 10 bases between.